Below, 6 T cell receptor beta chains from the same sample are listed, as sequenced in a study of T cell changes during pregnancy in multiple sclerosis. Using immunoSEQ multiplex PCR, the repertoire was profiled, and TCRdb retains in-frame clones only, with some absent. The repertoire holds about 93,000 clones, with 85% to 95% as singletons. The sample in question was peripheral blood, obtained after pregnancy. The receptor source for this set is a female donor with multiple sclerosis, enrolled in a pregnancy study.

The CDR3 DNA is TGCAGTGCGGCCGGCGGATACGAGCAGTACTTC. Translated, it gives CSAAGGYEQYF. J is TRBJ2-7 and V is TRBV20-1, with D unresolved. V dropped 6 bases and J dropped 4 bases, with 10 bases sitting between them. The CDR3 has 11 residues. Per germline, CDR1 DFQATT and CDR2 SNEGSKA (reference sequence).

Concerning this clone: Other DNA sequences in the sample encode the same CDR3. The J gene is TRBJ1-1, the V gene TRBV7-9; D not certain. Trimming removed 3 bases from V and 5 bases from J, with 7 bases in between. The CDR3 totals 12 residues. Germline V CDR1 and CDR2: SEHNR, FQNEAQ (reference sequence). CDR3 DNA sequence: TGTGCCAGCAGCTTTTCCGGTACTGAAGCTTTCTTT. Its translation is CASSFSGTEAFF.

The genes are TRBV9 and TRBJ1-2, with no clear D. Trimming removed 3 bases from V and 3 bases from J, with 12 bases in between. This CDR3 is built from 14 residues. The germline CDR1 and CDR2 sequences are SGDLS and YYNGEE. The CDR3 DNA sequence: TGTGCCAGCAGCGCGGGTCTCGAGCACTATGGCTACACCTTC. Its translation: CASSAGLEHYGYTF.

The chain joins TRBV5-1 to TRBJ2-3, with D unclear. CDR3 length: 16 residues. V was clipped by 3 bases and J by 3 bases, with 17 bases between them. Germline values: CDR1 SGHRS, CDR2 YFSETQ. Written as DNA, the CDR3 is TGCGCCAGCAGCTGGAAGACTGCGCAACAAACAGATACGCAGTATTTT. Protein: CASSWKTAQQTDTQYF.

The rearrangement uses TRBV7-3 and TRBJ1-3; D not resolved. V was cut by 6 bases and J by 1 base, with 10 bases left in between. CDR3 size: 14 residues. Germline V gene lookup returns CDR1 SGHTA and CDR2 FQGTGA. CDR3 bases: TGTGCCAGCAGTGCAGAGCGGTCTGGAAACACCATATATTTT. This translates into CASSAERSGNTIYF.

The rearrangement joins TRBV9 to TRBJ1-3; 8 bases map to TRBD1. Germline lookup yields CDR1 SGDLS and CDR2 YYNGEE. Trimming removed 3 bases from V and 1 base from J; junction bases left unmatched: 9. The CDR3 sequence is 17 residues long. DNA of the CDR3: TGTGCCAGCAGCGCACGGGGGGACAGGAGATCTGGAAACACCATATATTTT. It codes for CASSARGDRRSGNTIYF.